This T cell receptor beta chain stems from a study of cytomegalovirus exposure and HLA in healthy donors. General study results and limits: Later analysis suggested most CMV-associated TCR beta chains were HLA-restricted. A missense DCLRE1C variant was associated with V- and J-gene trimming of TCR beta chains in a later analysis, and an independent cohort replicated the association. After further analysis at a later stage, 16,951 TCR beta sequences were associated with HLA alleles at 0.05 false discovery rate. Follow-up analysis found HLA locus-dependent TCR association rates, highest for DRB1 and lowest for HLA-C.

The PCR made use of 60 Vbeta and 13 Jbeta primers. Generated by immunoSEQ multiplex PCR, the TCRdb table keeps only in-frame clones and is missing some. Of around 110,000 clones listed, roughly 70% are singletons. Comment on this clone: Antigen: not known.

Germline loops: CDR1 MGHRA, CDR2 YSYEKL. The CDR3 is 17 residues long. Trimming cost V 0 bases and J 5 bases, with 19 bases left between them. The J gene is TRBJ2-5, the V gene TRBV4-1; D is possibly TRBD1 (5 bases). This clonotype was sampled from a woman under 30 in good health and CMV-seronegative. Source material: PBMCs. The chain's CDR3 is CASSQDLVSKRQETQYF. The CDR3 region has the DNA TGCGCCAGCAGCCAAGATTTGGTCAGCAAAAGACAGGAGACCCAGTACTTC.